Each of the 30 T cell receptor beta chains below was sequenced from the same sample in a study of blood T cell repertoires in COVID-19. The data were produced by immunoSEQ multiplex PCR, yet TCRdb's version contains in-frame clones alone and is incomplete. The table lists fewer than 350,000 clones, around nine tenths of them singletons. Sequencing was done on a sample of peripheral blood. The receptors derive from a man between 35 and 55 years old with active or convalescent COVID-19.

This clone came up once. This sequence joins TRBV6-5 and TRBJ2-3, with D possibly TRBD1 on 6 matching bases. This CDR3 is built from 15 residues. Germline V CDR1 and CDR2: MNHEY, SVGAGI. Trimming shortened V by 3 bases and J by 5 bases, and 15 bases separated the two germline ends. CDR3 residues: CASSYNGDTGDTQYF. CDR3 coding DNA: TGTGCCAGCAGTTATAATGGGGACACCGGAGATACGCAGTATTTT.

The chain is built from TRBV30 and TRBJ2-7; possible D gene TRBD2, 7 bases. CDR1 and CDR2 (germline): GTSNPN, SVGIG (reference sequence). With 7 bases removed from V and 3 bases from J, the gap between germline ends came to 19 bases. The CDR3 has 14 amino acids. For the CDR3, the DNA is TGTGCCTCCATGGGGGGGGCAGACCGCTACGAGCAGTACTTC. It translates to CASMGGADRYEQYF.

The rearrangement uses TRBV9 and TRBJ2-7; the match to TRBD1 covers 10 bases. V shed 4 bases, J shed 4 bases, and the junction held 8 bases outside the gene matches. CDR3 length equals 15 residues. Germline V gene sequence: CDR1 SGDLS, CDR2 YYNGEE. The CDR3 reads CASSSGQGGSYEQYF. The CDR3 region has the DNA TGTGCCAGCAGCTCCGGACAGGGGGGATCGTACGAGCAGTACTTC.

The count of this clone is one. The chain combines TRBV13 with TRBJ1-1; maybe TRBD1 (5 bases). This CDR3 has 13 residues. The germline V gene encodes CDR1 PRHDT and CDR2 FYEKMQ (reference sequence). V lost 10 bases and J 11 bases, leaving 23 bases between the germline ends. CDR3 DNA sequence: TGTGCCACCCTGAAATCGACAGTGTTGTCCGCTTTCTTT. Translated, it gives CATLKSTVLSAFF.

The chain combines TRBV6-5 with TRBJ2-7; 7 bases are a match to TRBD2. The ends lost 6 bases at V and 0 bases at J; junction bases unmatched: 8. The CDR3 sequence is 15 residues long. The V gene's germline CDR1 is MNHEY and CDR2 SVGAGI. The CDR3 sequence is CASSPALAASYEQYF. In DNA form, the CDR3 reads TGTGCCAGCAGCCCGGCCCTAGCGGCCTCCTACGAGCAGTACTTC.

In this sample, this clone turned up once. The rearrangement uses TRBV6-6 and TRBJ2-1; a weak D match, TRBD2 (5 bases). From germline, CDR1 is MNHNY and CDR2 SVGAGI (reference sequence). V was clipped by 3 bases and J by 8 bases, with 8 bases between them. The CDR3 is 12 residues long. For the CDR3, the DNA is TGTGCCAGCAGTTATCTGAGGGATGAGCAGTTCTTC. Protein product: CASSYLRDEQFF.

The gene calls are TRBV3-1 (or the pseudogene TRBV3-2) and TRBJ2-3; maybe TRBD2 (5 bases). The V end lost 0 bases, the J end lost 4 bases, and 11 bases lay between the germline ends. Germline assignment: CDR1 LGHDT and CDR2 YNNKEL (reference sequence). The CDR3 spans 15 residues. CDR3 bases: TGTGCCAGCAGCCAAGAACCTACGAGGGCAGATACGCAGTATTTT. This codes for CASSQEPTRADTQYF.

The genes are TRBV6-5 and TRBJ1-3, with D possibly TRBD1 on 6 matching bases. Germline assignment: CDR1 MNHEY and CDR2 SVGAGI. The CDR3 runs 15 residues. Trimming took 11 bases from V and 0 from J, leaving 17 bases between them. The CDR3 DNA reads TGTGCCTGCATGATCGACAGGTACTCTGGAAACACCATATATTTT. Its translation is CACMIDRYSGNTIYF.

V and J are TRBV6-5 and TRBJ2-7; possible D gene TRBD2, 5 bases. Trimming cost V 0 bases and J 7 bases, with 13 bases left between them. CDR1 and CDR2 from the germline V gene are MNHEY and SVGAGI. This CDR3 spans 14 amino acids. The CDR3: CASSYSGGLSEQYF. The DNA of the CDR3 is TGTGCCAGCAGTTACTCGGGCGGGCTGTCTGAGCAGTACTTC.

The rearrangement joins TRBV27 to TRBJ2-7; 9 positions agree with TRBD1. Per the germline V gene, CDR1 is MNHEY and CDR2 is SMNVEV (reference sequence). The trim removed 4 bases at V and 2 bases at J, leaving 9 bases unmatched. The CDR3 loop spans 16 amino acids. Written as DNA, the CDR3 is TGTGCCAGCAGTTCGCTTCAGGGACAGGGCACCTACGAGCAGTACTTC. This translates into CASSSLQGQGTYEQYF.

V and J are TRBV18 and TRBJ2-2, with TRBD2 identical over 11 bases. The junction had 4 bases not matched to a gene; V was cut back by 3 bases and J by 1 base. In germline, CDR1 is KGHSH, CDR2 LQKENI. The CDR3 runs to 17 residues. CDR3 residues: CASSPDGLAGNTGELFF. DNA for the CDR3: TGTGCCAGCTCACCCGACGGACTAGCGGGGAACACCGGGGAGCTGTTTTTT.

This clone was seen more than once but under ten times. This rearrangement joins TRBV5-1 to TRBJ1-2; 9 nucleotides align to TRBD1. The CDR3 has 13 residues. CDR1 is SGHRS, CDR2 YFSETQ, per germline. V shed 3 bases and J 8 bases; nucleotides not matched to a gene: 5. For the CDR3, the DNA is TGCGCCAGCAGCTCCTGGACAGGGGAAGGCTACACCTTC. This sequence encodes CASSSWTGEGYTF.

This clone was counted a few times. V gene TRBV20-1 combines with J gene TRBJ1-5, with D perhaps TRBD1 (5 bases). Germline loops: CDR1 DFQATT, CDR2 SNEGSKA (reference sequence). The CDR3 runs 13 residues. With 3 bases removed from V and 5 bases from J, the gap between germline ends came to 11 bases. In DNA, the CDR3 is TGCAGTGCTAGTCGGGGGATTGATCAGCCCCAGCATTTT. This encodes CSASRGIDQPQHF.

CDR3: CAWSLEGGNSPLHF. The CDR3 coding sequence is TGTGCCTGGAGTTTAGAAGGAGGTAATTCACCCCTCCACTTT. V gene TRBV30 combines with J gene TRBJ1-6; D not certain. The V gene lost 2 bases and the J gene lost 6 bases, with 11 bases spanning the gap. Germline CDR1 and CDR2: GTSNPN and SVGIG (reference sequence). This CDR3 is built from 14 residues.

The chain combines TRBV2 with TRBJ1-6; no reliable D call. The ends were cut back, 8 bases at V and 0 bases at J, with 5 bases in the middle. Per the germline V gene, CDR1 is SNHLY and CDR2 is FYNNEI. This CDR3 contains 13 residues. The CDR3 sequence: CASLYSYNSPLHF. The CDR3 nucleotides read TGTGCCAGCTTATACTCCTATAATTCACCCCTCCACTTT.

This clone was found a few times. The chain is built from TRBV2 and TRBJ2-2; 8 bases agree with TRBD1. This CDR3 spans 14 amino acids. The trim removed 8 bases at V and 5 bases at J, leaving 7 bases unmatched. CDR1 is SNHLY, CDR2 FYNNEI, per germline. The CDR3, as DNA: TGTGCCAGCCAGCTGGACAGGGCGACCGGGGAGCTGTTTTTT. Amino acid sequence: CASQLDRATGELFF.

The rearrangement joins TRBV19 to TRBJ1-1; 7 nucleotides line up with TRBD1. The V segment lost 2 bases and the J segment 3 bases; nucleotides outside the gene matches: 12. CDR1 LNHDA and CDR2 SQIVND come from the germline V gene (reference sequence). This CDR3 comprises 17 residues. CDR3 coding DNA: TGTGCCAGTAGTATATATCACAGGGGCACGATATACACTGAAGCTTTCTTT. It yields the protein CASSIYHRGTIYTEAFF.

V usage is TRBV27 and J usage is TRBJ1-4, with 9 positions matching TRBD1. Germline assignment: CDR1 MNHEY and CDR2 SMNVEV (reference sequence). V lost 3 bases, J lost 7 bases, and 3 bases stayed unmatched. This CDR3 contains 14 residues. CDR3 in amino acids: CASSFTTGGEKLFF. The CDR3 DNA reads TGTGCCAGCAGTTTTACGACAGGGGGTGAAAAACTGTTTTTT.

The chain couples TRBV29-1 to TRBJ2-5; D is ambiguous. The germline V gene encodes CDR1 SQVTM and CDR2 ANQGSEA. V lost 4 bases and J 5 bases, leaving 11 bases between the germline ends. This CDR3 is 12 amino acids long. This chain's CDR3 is CSVGGIRETQYF. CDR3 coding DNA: TGCAGCGTTGGCGGCATTCGGGAGACCCAGTACTTC. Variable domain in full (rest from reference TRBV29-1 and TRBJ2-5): SAVISQKPSRDICQRGTSLTIQCQVDSQVTMMFWYRQQPGQSLTLIATANQGSEATYESGFVIDKFPISRPNLTFSTLTVSNMSPEDSSIYLCSVGGIRETQYFGPGTRLLVL.

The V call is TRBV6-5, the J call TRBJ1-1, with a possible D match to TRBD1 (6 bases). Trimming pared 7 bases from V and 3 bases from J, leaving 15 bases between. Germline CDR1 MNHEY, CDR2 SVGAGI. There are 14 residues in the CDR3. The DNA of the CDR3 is TGTGCCAGCATGAGACAGGTGAGGGACACTGAAGCTTTCTTT. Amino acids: CASMRQVRDTEAFF.

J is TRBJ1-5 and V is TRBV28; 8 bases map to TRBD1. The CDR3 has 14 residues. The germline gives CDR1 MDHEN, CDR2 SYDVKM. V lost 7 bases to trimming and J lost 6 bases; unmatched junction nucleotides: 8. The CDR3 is CASTSGTGGQPQHF. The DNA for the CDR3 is TGTGCCAGCACCTCAGGGACAGGAGGTCAGCCCCAGCATTTT.

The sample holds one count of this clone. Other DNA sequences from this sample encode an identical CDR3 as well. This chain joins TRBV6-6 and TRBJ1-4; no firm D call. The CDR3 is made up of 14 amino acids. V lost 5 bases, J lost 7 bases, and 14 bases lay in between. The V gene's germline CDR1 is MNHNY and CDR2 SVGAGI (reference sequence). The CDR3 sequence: CASSRDRGREKLFF. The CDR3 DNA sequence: TGTGCCAGCAGTCGTGACCGGGGTCGTGAAAAACTGTTTTTT.

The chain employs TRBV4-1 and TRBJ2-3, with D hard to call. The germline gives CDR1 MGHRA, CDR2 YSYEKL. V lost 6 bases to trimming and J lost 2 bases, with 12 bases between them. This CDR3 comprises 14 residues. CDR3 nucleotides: TGCGCCAGCAGGATGACTCCTTTCACAGATACGCAGTATTTT. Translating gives CASRMTPFTDTQYF.

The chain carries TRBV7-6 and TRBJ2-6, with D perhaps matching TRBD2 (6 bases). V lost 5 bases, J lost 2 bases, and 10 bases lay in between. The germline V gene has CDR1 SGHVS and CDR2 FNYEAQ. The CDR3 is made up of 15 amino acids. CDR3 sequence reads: CASSATRTGANVLTF. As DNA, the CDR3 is TGTGCCAGCAGCGCGACTAGGACTGGGGCCAACGTCCTGACTTTC.

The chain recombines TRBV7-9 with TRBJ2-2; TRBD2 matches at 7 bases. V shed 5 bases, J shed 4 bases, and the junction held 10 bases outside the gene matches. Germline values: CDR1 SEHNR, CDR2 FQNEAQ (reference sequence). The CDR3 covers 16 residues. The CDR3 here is CASSRSGGGVTGELFF. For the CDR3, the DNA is TGTGCCAGCAGCCGGTCCGGGGGAGGGGTCACCGGGGAGCTGTTTTTT.

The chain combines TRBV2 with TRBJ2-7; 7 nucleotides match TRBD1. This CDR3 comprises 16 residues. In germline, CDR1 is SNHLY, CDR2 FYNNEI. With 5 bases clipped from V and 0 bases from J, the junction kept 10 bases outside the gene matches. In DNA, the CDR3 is TGTGCCAGCAGTCCCCAGGGGGAGAAAAGCTCCTACGAGCAGTACTTC. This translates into CASSPQGEKSSYEQYF. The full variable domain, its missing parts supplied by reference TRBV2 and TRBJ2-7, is EPEVTQTPSHQVTQMGQEVILRCVPISNHLYFYWYRQILGQKVEFLVSFYNNEISEKSEIFDDQFSVERPDGSNFTLKIRSTKLEDSAMYFCASSPQGEKSSYEQYFGPGTRLTVT.

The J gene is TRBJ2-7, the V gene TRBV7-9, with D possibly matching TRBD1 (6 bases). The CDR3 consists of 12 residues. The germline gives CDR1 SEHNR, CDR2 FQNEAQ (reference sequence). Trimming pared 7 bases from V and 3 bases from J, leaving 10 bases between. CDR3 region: CASNMDSYEQYF. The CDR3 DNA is TGTGCCAGCAACATGGACAGCTACGAGCAGTACTTC. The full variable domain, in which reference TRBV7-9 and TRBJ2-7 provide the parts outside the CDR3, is DTGVSQNPRHKITKRGQNVTFRCDPISEHNRLYWYRQTLGQGPEFLTYFQNEAQLEKSRLLSDRFSAERPKGSFSTLEIQRTEQGDSAMYLCASNMDSYEQYFGPGTRLTVT.

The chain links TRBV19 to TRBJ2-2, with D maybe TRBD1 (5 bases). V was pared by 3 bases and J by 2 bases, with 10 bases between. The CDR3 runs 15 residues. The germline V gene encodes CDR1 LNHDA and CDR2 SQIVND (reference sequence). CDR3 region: CASSISGLNTGELFF. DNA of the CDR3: TGTGCCAGTAGTATCTCAGGGCTCAACACCGGGGAGCTGTTTTTT.

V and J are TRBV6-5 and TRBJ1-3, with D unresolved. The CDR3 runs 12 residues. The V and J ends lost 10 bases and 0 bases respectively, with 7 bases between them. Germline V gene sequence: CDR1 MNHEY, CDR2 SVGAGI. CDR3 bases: TGTGCCACTCATAGCTCTGGAAACACCATATATTTT. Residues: CATHSSGNTIYF.

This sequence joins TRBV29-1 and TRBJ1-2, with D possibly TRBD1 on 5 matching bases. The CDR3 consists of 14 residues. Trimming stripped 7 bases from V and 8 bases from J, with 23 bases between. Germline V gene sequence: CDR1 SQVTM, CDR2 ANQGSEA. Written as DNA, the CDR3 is TGCAGCGCAAACGGAATTCCCGGGACTCTCGGCTACACCTTC. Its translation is CSANGIPGTLGYTF.